This TCR beta chain is drawn from a study of blood T cell repertoires in COVID-19. The data were produced by immunoSEQ multiplex PCR, yet TCRdb's version contains in-frame clones alone and is incomplete. The data contain around 230,000 clones, roughly 85% of them singletons. The source is a middle-aged man with COVID-19, enrolled during active disease. Sequencing was performed on peripheral blood.

CDR3 sequence reads: CASSARDRANYGYTF. Written as DNA, the CDR3 is TGCGCCAGCAGCGCCCGGGACAGGGCGAACTATGGCTACACCTTC. V is TRBV5-1 and J is TRBJ1-2; 9 positions agree with TRBD1. Unmatched junction bases numbered 6, after V lost 4 bases and J lost 2 bases. Germline V gene sequence: CDR1 SGHRS, CDR2 YFSETQ. This CDR3 comprises 15 residues.